This T cell receptor (beta chain) was captured in a study of cytomegalovirus exposure and HLA in healthy donors. Regarding the study as a whole: Later on, analysis showed that most CMV-associated TCR beta chains appeared to be HLA-restricted.

Trimming removed 6 bases from V and 0 bases from J; junction bases left unmatched: 8. Per the germline V gene, CDR1 is PRHDT and CDR2 is FYEKMQ (reference sequence). The CDR3 sequence is 17 residues long. Notes on this clone: Its target is unknown.

The PCR used 60 Vbeta and 13 Jbeta primers. The data were produced by immunoSEQ multiplex PCR, yet TCRdb's version contains in-frame clones alone and is incomplete. The table includes more than 85,000 clones, 75% to 85% detected once. The chain joins TRBV13 to TRBJ1-6, with 7 bases fitting TRBD1. This TCR was recovered from a woman in her forties or fifties in good health and CMV-seropositive. The sample was PBMCs. This CDR3 is CASRATGPSSYNSPLHF. Here the CDR3 DNA reads TGTGCCAGCAGGGCGACAGGGCCAAGCTCCTATAATTCACCCCTCCACTTT.